This T cell receptor beta chain emerged from a study of blood T cell repertoires in COVID-19. About the research overall: Samples representing acute and convalescent COVID-19 were sourced from the United States, Italy and Spain. The cDNA or gDNA used as material had been derived from T cells, B-cell-depleted T cells, or PBMCs.

Original handling: How many nucleated cells were present was estimated from reference gene primer amplification. Method: immunoSEQ multiplex PCR; TCRdb's copy keeps in-frame clones and lacks some. That table gives V, J and clone size, and the DNA gave D and trimming. This table holds roughly 160,000 clones, over 75% found once. In Seattle, patients joined the study during active infection and were tracked longitudinally. Germline V lookup: CDR1 MNHEY, CDR2 SVGEGT. V lost 2 bases to trimming and J lost 1 base; unmatched junction nucleotides: 1. The CDR3 length is 15 residues. V gene TRBV6-2 or TRBV6-3 combines with J gene TRBJ2-2; the match to TRBD1 covers 7 bases. This TCR was sampled from a man of 80 years or more with COVID-19, enrolled during active disease. Sequenced sample: peripheral blood. This CDR3 is CASSYGTENTGELFF. In DNA, the CDR3 is TGTGCCAGCAGTTACGGGACAGAGAACACCGGGGAGCTGTTTTTT.